This note documents a single T cell receptor beta chain sequence. The sample holds a few counts of this clonotype. The antigen this receptor binds is unknown. Base qualities are not provided; no much larger clone lies one nucleotide away. TRIzol reagent was used to extract total RNA from the cultured T cells. 5' rapid amplification of cDNA ends (5'RACE) was used to amplify TCRbeta libraries from RNA. Before sequencing, Qubit, an Agilent instrument, and quantitative PCR were used to check library concentration and integrity. Qualified libraries were sequenced on Illumina HiSeq or MiSeq by a commercial service provider. The authors' pipeline ran thus. TCR sequences in each sample were identified with MiXCR version 1.8.2. For a clone to be considered qualified, a CDR3 longer than four amino acids, an in-frame nucleotide length, and the absence of a stop codon were required. A read containing the complete CDR3 structure was counted as an effective read. RT-PCR with 24 Vbeta primers, GeneScan spectratyping, and Sanger sequencing were used to validate expanded clones. TCRdb trimmed the raw reads at Q25, called clones with MiXCR and kept productive beta chains. Here each entry gathers all rows of one CDR3 protein and keeps the most common genes and DNA. The V and J calls here are based on TCRdb, not the publication. This sample comprises roughly 12,000 distinct CDR3 sequences, less than 45% of them detected only once. Of the sample, 27% falls within the top ten clones.

V loses 5 bases at its end and J loses 7 bases; junction bases beyond the gene matches: 11. As encoded in the germline V gene, CDR1 is SGHVS while CDR2 is FQNEAQ. The CDR3, from cysteine to phenylalanine, totals 16 residues. Only the CDR3 DNA is retained, 48 bases long and in frame from the first base. This sample is drawn from a study of T cell repertoires and leukemia-associated antigens (dated by TCRdb to the late 2010s). About the investigation overall: About 5.1 to 7 million read pairs and roughly 3.3 to 5.0 million effective reads were obtained per sample, with roughly 15 million effective reads obtained overall. The study aimed to identify which antigen a TCR Vbeta21 clone previously found in CML patients recognizes, using in vitro peptide stimulation of healthy T cells.

Broad study findings and their caveats: Numbers of Vbeta genes (about 60), Jbeta genes (around 14), VDJ rearrangements and unique CDR3s did not differ significantly among the four groups. Antigen specificity and function of the expanded clones were not tested directly and required further investigation.

As a first step, CD3+ T cells were rested overnight at about 2.5 million cells/mL in RPMI 1640 lacking fetal bovine serum. Following the manufacturer's instructions, MACS immunomagnetic beads were used to pull CD3+ T cells out of the PBMCs. Input material: CD3+ T cells sorted from blood and cultured. The TCR sequence derives from a female donor in good health. The chain is assembled from TRBV7-8 and TRBJ2-2; 9 bases in between match TRBD2. Here the CDR3 is given as CASSPTGSGSHGELFF. Read as DNA, the sequence is TGTGCCAGCAGCCCGACGGGTAGCGGGAGCCACGGGGAGCTGTTTTTT.